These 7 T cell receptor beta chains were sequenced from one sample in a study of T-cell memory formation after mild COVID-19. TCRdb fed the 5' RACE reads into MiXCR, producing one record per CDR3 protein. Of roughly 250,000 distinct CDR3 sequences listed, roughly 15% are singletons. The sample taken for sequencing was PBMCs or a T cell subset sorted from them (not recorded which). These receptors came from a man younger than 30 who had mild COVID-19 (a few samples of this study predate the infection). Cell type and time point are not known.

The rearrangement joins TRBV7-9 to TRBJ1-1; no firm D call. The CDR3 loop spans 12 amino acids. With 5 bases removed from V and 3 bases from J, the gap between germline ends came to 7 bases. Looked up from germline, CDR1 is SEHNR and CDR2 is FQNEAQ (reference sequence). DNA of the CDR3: TGTGCCAGCAGCGGTGAGGACACTGAAGCTTTCTTT. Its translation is CASSGEDTEAFF. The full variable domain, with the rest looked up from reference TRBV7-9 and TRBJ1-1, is DTGVSQNPRHKITKRGQNVTFRCDPISEHNRLYWYRQTLGQGPEFLTYFQNEAQLEKSRLLSDRFSAERPKGSFSTLEIQRTEQGDSAMYLCASSGEDTEAFFGQGTRLTVV.

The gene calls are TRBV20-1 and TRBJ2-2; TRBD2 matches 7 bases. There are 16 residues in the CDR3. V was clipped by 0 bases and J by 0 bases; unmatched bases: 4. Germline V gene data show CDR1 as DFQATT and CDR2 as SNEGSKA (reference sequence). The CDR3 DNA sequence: TGCAGTGCTAGAGATCTTGGGGGGGCGAACACCGGGGAGCTGTTTTTT. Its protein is CSARDLGGANTGELFF.

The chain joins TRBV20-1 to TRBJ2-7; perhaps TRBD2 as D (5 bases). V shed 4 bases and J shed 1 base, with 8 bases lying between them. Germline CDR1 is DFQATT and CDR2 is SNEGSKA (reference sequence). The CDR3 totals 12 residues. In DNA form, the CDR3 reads TGCAGTGCTATGGACTCTTCCTACGAGCAGTACTTC. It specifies CSAMDSSYEQYF.

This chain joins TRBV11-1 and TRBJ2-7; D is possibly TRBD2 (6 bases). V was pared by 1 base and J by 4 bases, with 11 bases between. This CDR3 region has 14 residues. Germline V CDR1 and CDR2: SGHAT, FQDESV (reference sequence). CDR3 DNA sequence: TGTGCCAGCAGCTTAGATCCGGGGGAGTACGAGCAGTACGTC. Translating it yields CASSLDPGEYEQYV.

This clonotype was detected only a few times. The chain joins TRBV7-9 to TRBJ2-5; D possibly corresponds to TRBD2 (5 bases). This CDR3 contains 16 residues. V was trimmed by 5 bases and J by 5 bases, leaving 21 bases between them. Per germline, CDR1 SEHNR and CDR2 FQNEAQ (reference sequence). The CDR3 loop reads CASSPNWPGRGETQYF. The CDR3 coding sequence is TGTGCCAGCAGCCCGAACTGGCCCGGACGGGGTGAGACCCAGTACTTC.

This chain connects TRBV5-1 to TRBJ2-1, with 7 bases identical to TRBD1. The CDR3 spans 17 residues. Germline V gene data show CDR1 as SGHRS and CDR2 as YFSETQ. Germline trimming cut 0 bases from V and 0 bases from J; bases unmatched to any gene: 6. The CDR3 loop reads CASSLAPGTVSYNEQFF. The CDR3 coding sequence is TGCGCCAGCAGCTTGGCTCCCGGGACAGTCTCCTACAATGAGCAGTTCTTC.

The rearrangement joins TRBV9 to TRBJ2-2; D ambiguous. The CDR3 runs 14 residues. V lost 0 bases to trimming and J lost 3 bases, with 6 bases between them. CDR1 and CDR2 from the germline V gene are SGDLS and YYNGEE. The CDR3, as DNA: TGTGCCAGCAGCGTAGGACTCCACACCGGGGAGCTGTTTTTT. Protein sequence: CASSVGLHTGELFF.